These 28 T cell receptor beta chains share one sample of origin, sequenced in a study of vaccination and CD4 T cells after COVID-19. No antigen has been assigned to these receptors. Cultured CD4+ T cell DNA underwent sequencing with the Oncomine TCR Beta short-read assay. TCRdb ran MiXCR on the PCR reads and lists one entry per CDR3 protein. Here the sample spans roughly 8,100 distinct CDR3 sequences, 40% to 60% being singletons. Treatment indicated: approximately 9-day PBMC culture with coronavirus spike peptide pools or control peptides (ViraFEST assay). The unexposed donor provided CD4+ T cells, which were taken before the COVID-19 pandemic (2011-2018). The sample comprised CD4+ T cells from blood, cultured in vitro. Receptors were obtained from a human donor in good health.

Worth noting for this clonotype: The junction departs from the called germline gene at one end, perhaps through a read error. This sequence joins TRBV18 and TRBJ2-7, with D possibly being TRBD1 or TRBD2 (5 bases each). The CDR3 extends over 14 amino acids. Per the germline V gene, CDR1 is KGHSH and CDR2 is LQKENI. CDR3 protein: CASSTLGTVYEQHF. In nucleotides, the CDR3 is TGTGCCAGCTCAACGCTGGGGACGGTATACGAGCAGCACTTC.

The sample holds one count of this clonotype. V and J are TRBV12-3 or TRBV12-4 and TRBJ2-5; 8 nucleotides align to TRBD1. This CDR3 spans 13 amino acids. The ends lost 7 bases at V and 4 bases at J; junction bases unmatched: 5. CDR3 in amino acids: CASTYTGGETQYF. The DNA of the CDR3 is TGTGCCAGCACCTACACAGGGGGAGAGACCCAGTACTTC.

This clonotype was seen only a few times. CDR3 residues: CASSYSTARGIGYEQYF. CDR3 nucleotide sequence: TGTGCCAGCAGTTACTCGACAGCTAGGGGCATCGGCTACGAGCAGTACTTC. The chain combines TRBV6-5 with TRBJ2-7; maybe TRBD1 (5 bases). Germline V CDR1 and CDR2: MNHEY, SVGAGI. The CDR3 runs to 17 residues. The V end was cut by 0 bases, the J end by 3 bases, with 18 bases between.

This clonotype has more than one count but fewer than ten. DNA of the CDR3: TGTGCCAGCAGCGCCTCACAGGGTTATAATTCACCCCTCCACTTT. It is translated as CASSASQGYNSPLHF. The chain uses TRBV6-1 and TRBJ1-6; TRBD1 is a possible D gene (6 bases). The CDR3 totals 15 residues. CDR1 and CDR2 from the germline V gene are MNHNS and SASEGT. The V gene lost 6 bases and the J gene lost 4 bases, with 13 bases spanning the gap.

The chain employs TRBV4-2 and TRBJ1-5, with D possibly matching TRBD1 (5 bases). The V end was cut by 4 bases, the J end by 4 bases, with 17 bases between. Germline loops: CDR1 LGHNA, CDR2 YNFKEQ. The CDR3 loop spans 16 amino acids. CDR3 sequence reads: CASSLGAGDGNQPQHF. CDR3 coding DNA: TGTGCCAGCAGCCTAGGGGCCGGGGACGGTAATCAGCCCCAGCATTTT.

This clonotype was observed once. The V call is TRBV5-8, the J call TRBJ1-2; D unclear. Trimming left V 5 bases short and J 4 bases short, with 12 bases between. The CDR3 totals 13 residues. CDR1 is SGHTS and CDR2 is YDEGEE in the germline V gene. CDR3 protein: CASRVMGSYGYTF. The DNA of the CDR3 is TGTGCCAGCAGAGTTATGGGCAGCTATGGCTACACCTTC.

This clonotype was seen a few times. The rearrangement links TRBV6-4 to TRBJ1-1; D gene uncertain. The V gene's germline CDR1 is MRHNA and CDR2 SNTAGT. Trimming took off 6 bases at V and 11 bases at J, with 19 bases between the two ends. This CDR3 is built from 13 residues. The CDR3 here is CASRVSPVGEAFF. The CDR3, as DNA: TGTGCCAGCAGGGTTTCCCCCGTAGGAGAGGCTTTCTTT.

For the CDR3, the DNA is TGTGCCAGCAGTTACATTCCAGGAAACTATGGCTACACCTTC. Amino acid sequence: CASSYIPGNYGYTF. The chain carries TRBV6-5 and TRBJ1-2; D is ambiguous. The V end lost 2 bases, the J end lost 2 bases, and 9 bases lay between the germline ends. The CDR3 spans 14 residues. The germline gives CDR1 MNHEY, CDR2 SVGAGI.

The chain employs TRBV19 and TRBJ2-5, with TRBD1 as a possible D gene (6 bases). The ends were cut back, 7 bases at V and 2 bases at J, with 11 bases in the middle. Germline lookup yields CDR1 LNHDA and CDR2 SQIVND (reference sequence). The CDR3 spans 13 residues. CDR3 in amino acids: CASTPGQQETQYF. The DNA of the CDR3 is TGTGCCAGTACCCCAGGACAGCAAGAGACCCAGTACTTC.

Here the CDR3 reads CASSLGWDTEAFF. The CDR3 DNA reads TGTGCCAGCAGTCTTGGATGGGACACTGAAGCTTTCTTT. This sequence joins TRBV14 and TRBJ1-1, with D uncertain. Trimming left V 6 bases short and J 3 bases short, with 11 bases between. The CDR3 extends over 13 amino acids. Germline V gene sequence: CDR1 SGHDN, CDR2 FVKESK.

This chain links TRBV29-1 with TRBJ1-1; possibly TRBD1 for D (6 bases). Germline assignment: CDR1 SQVTM and CDR2 ANQGSEA. The CDR3 has 14 residues. V was pared by 2 bases and J by 1 base, with 11 bases between. The CDR3 sequence is CSVETGISNTEAFF. The DNA of the CDR3 is TGCAGCGTTGAAACAGGGATTTCGAACACTGAAGCTTTCTTT.

In this sample, this clonotype turned up a few times. An end of the junction differs from the germline gene, which may be a read error. The chain links TRBV19 to TRBJ1-5; 9 bases match TRBD1. This CDR3 has 15 amino acids. CDR1 and CDR2 from the germline V gene are LNHDA and SQIVND (reference sequence). CDR3 in DNA: TGTGCCAGTACCAGGACAGGGGATAGCTATCAGCCCCAGCATTTT. Its protein product is CASTRTGDSYQPQHF.

This clonotype was detected a few times. The J gene is TRBJ2-2, the V gene TRBV15; 8 positions agree with TRBD2. The CDR3 runs 19 residues. Trimming took 0 bases from V and 1 from J; bases not matched to a gene: 10. Germline V gene data show CDR1 as LNHNV and CDR2 as YYDKDF (reference sequence). CDR3 in DNA: TGTGCCACCAGCAGAGAGGTCCCTGGCGGGAGGATGAACACCGGGGAGCTGTTTTTT. The encoded protein is CATSREVPGGRMNTGELFF.

J is TRBJ2-2 and V is TRBV7-9; D tentatively fits TRBD1 or TRBD2 (5 bases each). Trimming took off 0 bases at V and 6 bases at J, with 5 bases between the two ends. CDR3 length: 13 residues. CDR1 and CDR2 from the germline V gene are SEHNR and FQNEAQ (reference sequence). CDR3 nucleotides: TGTGCCAGCAGCTTAGCGGGGGCCGGGGAGCTGTTTTTT. As protein: CASSLAGAGELFF.

The chain joins TRBV11-2 to TRBJ1-2; the match to TRBD1 covers 10 bases. The CDR3 spans 12 residues. Trimming took 4 bases from V and 12 from J; bases not matched to a gene: 5. Germline values: CDR1 SGHAT, CDR2 FQNNGV. CDR3 DNA: TGTGCCAGCAGCTCCCTCGGGACAGGGGACACCTTC. Its translation: CASSSLGTGDTF.

The chain carries TRBV6-1 and TRBJ1-2, with no clear D. Trimming removed 7 bases at V and 0 bases at J, with 9 bases between. From germline, CDR1 is MNHNS and CDR2 SASEGT. CDR3 length: 13 residues. As DNA, the CDR3 is TGTGCCAGCAACCCCATAGCTAACTATGGCTACACCTTC. Translation: CASNPIANYGYTF.

J is TRBJ1-6 and V is TRBV2; tentative D call: TRBD1 (6 bases). The CDR3 spans 15 residues. Germline-derived CDR1 and CDR2 are SNHLY and FYNNEI. V shed 6 bases and J shed 4 bases, with 13 bases lying between them. CDR3 amino acids: CASRTRQAYNSPLHF. DNA of the CDR3: TGTGCCAGCAGGACGAGACAGGCATATAATTCACCCCTCCACTTT.

The V and J genes are TRBV20-1 and TRBJ1-5; 7 bases are shared with TRBD1. The CDR3 is 14 residues long. V lost 5 bases to trimming and J lost 0 bases; unmatched junction nucleotides: 4. Germline V gives CDR1 DFQATT, CDR2 SNEGSKA (reference sequence). The CDR3 reads CSAATGDSNQPQHF. Written as DNA, the CDR3 is TGCAGTGCTGCCACAGGGGATAGCAATCAGCCCCAGCATTTT.

V usage is TRBV19 and J usage is TRBJ1-2; no clear D. V gave up 8 bases and J gave up 4 bases, with 11 bases separating them. Germline lookup yields CDR1 LNHDA and CDR2 SQIVND (reference sequence). CDR3 size: 12 residues. CDR3 in DNA: TGTGCCAGTCGGAGGGAGAGCTATGGCTACACCTTC. Translating gives CASRRESYGYTF.

This clonotype was detected only a few times. The CDR3 here is CSASPPVDSNQPQHF. The CDR3 nucleotides are TGCAGTGCTAGTCCCCCAGTTGATAGCAATCAGCCCCAGCATTTT. The chain has TRBV20-1 and TRBJ1-5; no clear D. From germline, CDR1 is DFQATT and CDR2 SNEGSKA (reference sequence). CDR3 length: 15 amino acids. V was clipped by 3 bases and J by 0 bases, with 12 bases between them.

The rearrangement links TRBV28 to TRBJ1-5, with 11 bases aligning to TRBD1. CDR1 is MDHEN, CDR2 SYDVKM, per germline. The ends lost 8 bases at V and 3 bases at J; junction bases unmatched: 6. This CDR3 has 15 amino acids. The CDR3 region is CASRRTGGNNQPQHF. The CDR3 DNA reads TGTGCCAGCCGAAGGACAGGGGGCAACAATCAGCCCCAGCATTTT.

The rearrangement links TRBV7-9 to TRBJ2-6, with 9 positions matching TRBD2. The CDR3 is made up of 16 amino acids. After removal of 7 bases from V and 2 bases from J, the junction contained 6 bases not matched to a gene. CDR1 is SEHNR, CDR2 FQNEAQ, per germline (reference sequence). The CDR3, as DNA: TGTGCCAGCACCCCGGCGGGAGGGCCTGGGGCCAACGTCCTGACTTTC. This translates into CASTPAGGPGANVLTF.

This chain joins TRBV7-9 and TRBJ2-3; perhaps TRBD2 as D (6 bases). In germline, CDR1 is SEHNR, CDR2 FQNEAQ (reference sequence). Trimming took 3 bases from V and 2 from J, leaving 9 bases between them. The CDR3 extends over 14 amino acids. For the CDR3, the DNA is TGTGCCAGCAGCTTGACTAGAAACACAGATACGCAGTATTTT. This sequence encodes CASSLTRNTDTQYF.

The rearrangement uses TRBV21-1 and TRBJ2-5; the table's D call, TRBD2, was not checked against the DNA. TRBV21-1 is noted as a pseudogene. The CDR3 is 14 amino acids. In nucleotides, the CDR3 is TGTGCCAGCAGCAAAGAGACTAGTGGGGAGACCCAGTACTTC. It translates to CASSKETSGETQYF.

The V and J genes are TRBV7-2 and TRBJ2-4; D ambiguous. Germline values: CDR1 SGHTA, CDR2 FQGNSA. The CDR3 runs 14 residues. V was shortened by 2 bases and J by 0 bases, with 5 bases between the two germline ends. In DNA form, the CDR3 reads TGTGCCAGCAGCTTAACGCCAGCCAAAAACATTCAGTACTTC. Amino acid sequence: CASSLTPAKNIQYF.

The chain carries TRBV27 and TRBJ1-2; no definite D call. Germline V gives CDR1 MNHEY, CDR2 SMNVEV (reference sequence). The length of the CDR3 is 14 residues. V was shortened by 1 base and J by 7 bases, with 13 bases between the two germline ends. This CDR3 reads CASSLLSGVVGYTF. The CDR3 region has the DNA TGTGCCAGCAGTTTATTATCCGGGGTCGTTGGCTACACCTTC.

In nucleotides, the CDR3 is TGCAGTGCTAGAGATGCGGCCTCAGGCTACGAGCAGTACTTC. The encoded protein is CSARDAASGYEQYF. The rearrangement uses TRBV20-1 and TRBJ2-7; D not certain. Germline V lookup: CDR1 DFQATT, CDR2 SNEGSKA (reference sequence). The CDR3 totals 14 residues. The V and J ends lost 0 bases and 3 bases respectively, with 12 bases between them.

V gene TRBV5-4 combines with J gene TRBJ1-4; possibly TRBD1 for D (5 bases). Germline CDR1 and CDR2: SGHNT and YYREEE (reference sequence). Trimming cost V 2 bases and J 8 bases, with 16 bases left between them. The CDR3 runs 15 residues. The CDR3 DNA is TGTGCCAGCAGCTTAGGGGTCCGCGAGGGGGAAAAACTGTTTTTT. Encoded protein: CASSLGVREGEKLFF.